The present T cell receptor beta chain was sequenced within a study of neurological immune-mediated disorders. Whole-study results and caveats: Patients with HTLV-1-associated myelopathy showed the most TCR clonal expansion. Those with multiple sclerosis showed the least, falling below healthy controls. TCR-beta repertoires seemed private in all groups, with no expanded CDR3 amino acid sequences shared.

With 10-nucleotide random UMIs, 5'RACE was used to make the cDNA. A single record per CDR3 protein comes from TCRdb applying MiXCR to the 5' RACE reads. The data show approximately 77,000 distinct CDR3 sequences, roughly 9.9% seen once. PBMCs stored at -80 C, numbering 2 million, were the origin of the unsorted libraries. This clonotype has a count of ten or more. Its target is unknown. Germline CDR1 is ENHRY and CDR2 is SYGVKD. The CDR3 covers 14 residues. The germline V and J ends were trimmed by 0 bases and 2 bases, with 6 bases remaining between them. This sequence originates from a middle-aged man in good health. This chain uses TRBV10-3 with TRBJ2-3; D is ambiguous. The sequenced sample consisted of PBMCs. For the CDR3, the DNA is TGTGCCATCAGTGAGTCTCTAAACACAGATACGCAGTATTTT. Translating it yields CAISESLNTDTQYF.